One and the same sample provided the 3 T cell receptor beta chains below, sequenced in a study of blood T cell repertoires in COVID-19. Sequencing used immunoSEQ multiplex PCR; TCRdb keeps in-frame clones, though not all of them. The table has 250,000 to 350,000 clones, around 88% seen once. Sequencing was done on a sample of peripheral blood. These receptors were obtained from a woman aged 30 to 39 who had recovered from COVID-19.

This clone was counted only a few times. The rearrangement joins TRBV9 to TRBJ1-2; a possible D gene is TRBD1 (6 bases). This CDR3 has 14 residues. Germline CDR1 SGDLS, CDR2 YYNGEE. The V end was cut by 0 bases, the J end by 4 bases, with 10 bases between. As DNA, the CDR3 is TGTGCCAGCAGCGTAGATACAGGGATCTATGGCTACACCTTC. Amino acids: CASSVDTGIYGYTF.

The rearrangement links TRBV2 to TRBJ2-7; D call uncertain. The germline gives CDR1 SNHLY, CDR2 FYNNEI. There are 13 residues in the CDR3. Trimming took off 3 bases at V and 3 bases at J, with 9 bases between the two ends. In nucleotides, the CDR3 is TGTGCCAGCAGTGAGTTAGCTGGCTACGAGCAGTACTTC. Amino acid sequence: CASSELAGYEQYF.

The chain combines TRBV5-1 with TRBJ2-3; 14 bases fit TRBD2. From germline, CDR1 is SGHRS and CDR2 YFSETQ. The V and J ends lost 3 bases and 0 bases, in that order; junction bases with no gene match: 3. The CDR3 runs to 17 residues. The CDR3 sequence is CASSWTSGGTSTDTQYF. The CDR3 nucleotides are TGCGCCAGCAGCTGGACTAGCGGGGGGACTAGCACAGATACGCAGTATTTT.